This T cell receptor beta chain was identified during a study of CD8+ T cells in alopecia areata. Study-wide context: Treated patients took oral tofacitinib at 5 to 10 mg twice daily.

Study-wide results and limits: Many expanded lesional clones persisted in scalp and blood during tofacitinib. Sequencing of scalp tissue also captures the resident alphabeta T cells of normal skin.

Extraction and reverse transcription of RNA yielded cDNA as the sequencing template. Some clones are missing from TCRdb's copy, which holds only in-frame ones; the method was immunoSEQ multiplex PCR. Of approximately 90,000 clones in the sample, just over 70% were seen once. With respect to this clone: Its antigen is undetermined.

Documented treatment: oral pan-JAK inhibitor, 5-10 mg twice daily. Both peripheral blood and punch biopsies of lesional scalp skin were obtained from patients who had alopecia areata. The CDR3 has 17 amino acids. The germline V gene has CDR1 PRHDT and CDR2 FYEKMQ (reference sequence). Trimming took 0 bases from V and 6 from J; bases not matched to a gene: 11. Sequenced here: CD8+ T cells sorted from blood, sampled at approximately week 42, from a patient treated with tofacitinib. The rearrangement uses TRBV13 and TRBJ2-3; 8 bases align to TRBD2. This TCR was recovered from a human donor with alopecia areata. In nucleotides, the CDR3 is TGTGCCAGCAGCTTAGGCCTAATGGGGACTAGAACGGATACGCAGTATTTT. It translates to CASSLGLMGTRTDTQYF.